The 29 T cell receptor beta chains in this list originate from one sample, sequenced in a study of T cell repertoires in cytomegalovirus infection. TCRdb redid the calling of the reads with MiXCR, one entry per CDR3 protein. The sample consists of 290,000 or so distinct CDR3 sequences, about 23% of them appearing once. The sequencing input was PBMCs. All receptors derive from a human donor in good health (CMV status not recorded). Some clones in this sample may be carry-over from other donors' samples.

This chain connects TRBV10-3 to TRBJ2-3, with 13 bases aligning to TRBD2. The CDR3 sequence is 17 residues long. The V gene end was trimmed by 6 bases and the J gene end by 0 bases; junction bases not matched to a gene: 6. Germline assignment: CDR1 ENHRY and CDR2 SYGVKD. In DNA, the CDR3 is TGTGCCATCAGCGCACTAGCGGGGGGGGTTAGCACAGATACGCAGTATTTT. This encodes CAISALAGGVSTDTQYF.

This clonotype was picked up many times. J is TRBJ2-2 and V is TRBV7-7; 9 bases map to TRBD2. Losses at the gene ends were 5 bases for V and 3 bases for J; bases not matched to a gene: 7. This CDR3 has 16 amino acids. CDR1 and CDR2 (germline): SSHAT, FNYEAQ (reference sequence). The CDR3 sequence: CASSLSGSTYTGELFF. In DNA form, the CDR3 reads TGTGCCAGCAGCCTTAGCGGGAGCACGTACACCGGGGAGCTGTTTTTT.

Ten or more counts support this clonotype. The chain combines TRBV7-2 with TRBJ1-2; 7 bases are a match to TRBD1. Germline lookup yields CDR1 SGHTA and CDR2 FQGNSA. The J segment lost 0 bases and the V segment lost 5 bases, leaving 15 bases of the junction unmatched. CDR3 length equals 18 residues. CDR3: CASSQPGQQLFTNYGYTF. CDR3 coding DNA: TGTGCCAGCAGCCAACCGGGACAGCAGTTGTTTACTAACTATGGCTACACCTTC.

The J gene is TRBJ2-7, the V gene TRBV20-1; TRBD2 agrees at 16 bases. Trimming took 2 bases from V and 0 from J; bases not matched to a gene: 10. This CDR3 is built from 19 residues. The germline V gene has CDR1 DFQATT and CDR2 SNEGSKA (reference sequence). DNA of the CDR3: TGCAGTGCTAGAAGTATCCCGGGACTAGCGGGAGGGAGCTCCTACGAGCAGTACTTC. It is translated as CSARSIPGLAGGSSYEQYF.

This clonotype has a handful of counts. V and J are TRBV20-1 and TRBJ1-4; D not certain. CDR1 is DFQATT, CDR2 SNEGSKA, per germline (reference sequence). The CDR3 totals 15 residues. V was clipped by 0 bases and J by 1 base, with 9 bases between them. The CDR3 protein is CSARDVGRTNEKLFF. As DNA, the CDR3 is TGCAGTGCTAGAGATGTCGGCAGAACTAATGAAAAACTGTTTTTT.

This clonotype was counted between two and nine times. This sequence joins TRBV10-3 and TRBJ2-7; 9 bases are shared with TRBD2. CDR3 length equals 15 residues. Unmatched junction bases numbered 9, after V lost 2 bases and J lost 7 bases. From germline, CDR1 is ENHRY and CDR2 SYGVKD. Here the CDR3 reads CAISERGLAGNEQYF. CDR3 DNA: TGTGCCATCAGTGAGAGAGGCCTAGCGGGAAATGAGCAGTACTTC.

This clonotype was recorded many times. The chain combines TRBV12-3 or TRBV12-4 with TRBJ2-1, with D maybe TRBD2 (6 bases). The ends were cut back, 0 bases at V and 0 bases at J, with 9 bases in the middle. CDR3 length equals 16 residues. The CDR3: CASSLAGLSSYNEQFF. Here the CDR3 DNA reads TGTGCCAGCAGTTTAGCGGGACTGAGCTCCTACAATGAGCAGTTCTTC.

This clonotype was found a few times. The genes are TRBV19 and TRBJ2-1, with TRBD1 as a possible D gene (5 bases). Looked up from germline, CDR1 is LNHDA and CDR2 is SQIVND (reference sequence). Trimming removed 1 base at V and 9 bases at J, with 16 bases between. The CDR3 contains 15 residues. The CDR3 reads CASSIGGARVSEQFF. The CDR3 bases are TGTGCCAGTAGTATAGGAGGAGCCAGGGTTTCTGAGCAGTTCTTC.

The chain carries TRBV7-2 and TRBJ2-7; D perhaps matches TRBD1 (5 bases). Trimming cost V 1 base and J 4 bases, with 8 bases left between them. The germline V gene encodes CDR1 SGHTA and CDR2 FQGNSA. CDR3 length equals 13 residues. In nucleotides, the CDR3 is TGTGCCAGCAGCTTAGTAAAGGGGTACGAGCAGTACTTC. Its translation is CASSLVKGYEQYF.

The sample holds many counts of this clonotype. The chain uses TRBV6-1 and TRBJ2-7; 9 bases map to TRBD2. The ends lost 1 base at V and 4 bases at J; junction bases unmatched: 8. Germline V lookup: CDR1 MNHNS, CDR2 SASEGT. The CDR3 runs 16 residues. DNA for the CDR3: TGTGCCAGCAGTGAAGTGTTAGCGGGAGAGTCGTACGAGCAGTACTTC. It translates to CASSEVLAGESYEQYF.

The table lists this clonotype with a few counts. The chain joins TRBV29-1 to TRBJ1-1, with a possible D match to TRBD1 (5 bases). The CDR3 runs to 11 residues. Between the trimmed V and J ends, which lost 7 bases and 10 bases, there was a span of 16 bases. Germline V gene lookup returns CDR1 SQVTM and CDR2 ANQGSEA. The CDR3 sequence is CSALGWGRAFF. CDR3 in DNA: TGCAGCGCCCTAGGATGGGGGAGAGCTTTCTTT.

The chain couples TRBV20-1 to TRBJ2-2, with D perhaps TRBD2 (5 bases). Germline V gene sequence: CDR1 DFQATT, CDR2 SNEGSKA (reference sequence). Trimming removed 5 bases at V and 1 base at J, with 14 bases between. This CDR3 spans 15 amino acids. CDR3: CSALSRRGNTGELFF. For the CDR3, the DNA is TGCAGTGCTCTCAGTCGTCGGGGGAACACCGGGGAGCTGTTTTTT.

A word on this clonotype: A clone one base away is much larger, so this may be a read error. This chain uses TRBV7-2 with TRBJ2-1; D might be TRBD1 or TRBD2, each matching 5 bases. The CDR3 totals 15 residues. The germline CDR1 and CDR2 sequences are SGHTA and FQGNSA. The CDR3 sequence is CASSLARGSYNGQFF. The CDR3 region has the DNA TGTGCCAGCAGCTTAGCGAGGGGCTCCTACAATGGGCAGTTCTTC.

This clonotype was detected many times. The rearrangement links TRBV12-5 to TRBJ2-1, with unresolved D. Germline V gene sequence: CDR1 LGHNT, CDR2 FRNRAP. The V and J ends lost 4 bases and 0 bases respectively, with 10 bases between them. This CDR3 comprises 15 residues. Here the CDR3 DNA reads TGTGCTAGTGGTTCTGGGTTTGGCTCCTACAATGAGCAGTTCTTC. Protein sequence: CASGSGFGSYNEQFF. The full variable domain, its missing parts supplied by reference TRBV12-5 and TRBJ2-1, is DARVTQTPRHKVTEMGQEVTMRCQPILGHNTVFWYRQTMMQGLELLAYFRNRAPLDDSGMPKDRFSAEMPDATLATLKIQPSEPRDSAVYFCASGSGFGSYNEQFFGPGTRLTVL.

This clonotype has at least ten counts. The V call is TRBV6-2 or TRBV6-3, the J call TRBJ2-5; a weak D match, TRBD1 (6 bases). There are 14 residues in the CDR3. Germline V gene sequence: CDR1 MNHEY, CDR2 SVGEGT. Between the trimmed V and J ends, which lost 2 bases and 5 bases, there was a span of 12 bases. CDR3: CASSYAGQGETQYF. The CDR3 DNA follows: TGTGCCAGCAGTTACGCGGGTCAGGGGGAGACCCAGTACTTC.

The V call is TRBV5-6, the J call TRBJ1-5, with D unclear. The CDR3 sequence is 15 residues long. V was cut by 4 bases and J by 5 bases, with 16 bases left in between. The germline CDR1 and CDR2 sequences are SGHDT and YYEEEE. For the CDR3, the DNA is TGTGCCAGCAGCCGACATGCCTGGCGGGATCAGCCCCAGCATTTT. Translation gives CASSRHAWRDQPQHF.

This sequence joins TRBV7-8 and TRBJ2-7; the D is unclear. Trimming took off 4 bases at V and 5 bases at J, with 15 bases between the two ends. Germline V gene data show CDR1 as SGHVS and CDR2 as FQNEAQ. This CDR3 region has 14 residues. The CDR3 spells CASSSLVRPDEQYF. In nucleotides, the CDR3 is TGTGCCAGCAGCTCCCTGGTCCGACCAGACGAGCAGTACTTC.

This clonotype has just a few counts. V gene TRBV6-1 combines with J gene TRBJ1-1; unclear D gene. The CDR3 length is 14 residues. The V gene lost 4 bases and the J gene lost 4 bases, with 13 bases spanning the gap. Per germline, CDR1 MNHNS and CDR2 SASEGT. CDR3 DNA sequence: TGTGCCAGCAGTGTAAAGGGCCGAGGCACTGAAGCTTTCTTT. The encoded protein is CASSVKGRGTEAFF.

CDR3 amino acids: CASRSLAAGANVLTF. DNA of the CDR3: TGTGCCAGCAGATCACTAGCAGCTGGGGCCAACGTCCTGACTTTC. V gene TRBV27 combines with J gene TRBJ2-6; D is perhaps TRBD2 (6 bases). The germline gives CDR1 MNHEY, CDR2 SMNVEV (reference sequence). The CDR3 loop spans 15 amino acids. With 6 bases removed from V and 2 bases from J, the gap between germline ends came to 11 bases.

This clonotype turned up a few times. The rearrangement uses TRBV18 and TRBJ1-1, with 9 bases identical to TRBD1. This CDR3 has 18 residues. Trimming took 3 bases from V and 1 from J; bases not matched to a gene: 12. Germline lookup yields CDR1 KGHSH and CDR2 LQKENI. The DNA for the CDR3 is TGTGCCAGCTCACCCTACCTATTCCGGACAGGGGCGAACACTGAAGCTTTCTTT. Translated, it gives CASSPYLFRTGANTEAFF.

V usage is TRBV6-1 and J usage is TRBJ1-1; D not resolved. The V and J ends lost 10 bases and 4 bases respectively, with 22 bases between them. CDR1 is MNHNS and CDR2 is SASEGT in the germline V gene. The CDR3 has 15 residues. This CDR3 is CATSDPSHGGTEAFF. The CDR3 nucleotides are TGTGCCACCTCAGACCCTTCCCACGGCGGCACTGAAGCTTTCTTT.

Only one count was recorded for this clonotype. The chain has TRBV5-1 and TRBJ1-1; a weak D match, TRBD1 (6 bases). The length of the CDR3 is 15 residues. CDR1 SGHRS and CDR2 YFSETQ come from the germline V gene. Trimming cost V 0 bases and J 5 bases, with 14 bases left between them. DNA of the CDR3: TGCGCCAGCAGCTTGGAGGCGGGGGCGAGTACTGAAGCTTTCTTT. This sequence encodes CASSLEAGASTEAFF.

The chain joins TRBV28 to TRBJ1-1; 8 bases are shared with TRBD1. The trim removed 4 bases at V and 5 bases at J, leaving 9 bases unmatched. This CDR3 has 15 residues. CDR1 MDHEN and CDR2 SYDVKM come from the germline V gene. The CDR3 sequence: CASSSISGGKTEAFF. The CDR3 DNA is TGTGCCAGCAGTTCAATCTCAGGGGGCAAAACTGAAGCTTTCTTT. The full variable domain, in which reference TRBV28 and TRBJ1-1 provide the parts outside the CDR3, is DVKVTQSSRYLVKRTGEKVFLECVQDMDHENMFWYRQDPGLGLRLIYFSYDVKMKEKGDIPEGYSVSREKKERFSLILESASTNQTSMYLCASSSISGGKTEAFFGQGTRLTVV.

This chain joins TRBV7-9 and TRBJ2-7; D remains ambiguous. In germline, CDR1 is SEHNR, CDR2 FQNEAQ (reference sequence). Trimming left V 7 bases short and J 2 bases short, with 15 bases between. This CDR3 has 14 amino acids. The CDR3 region is CASTLPTGAYEQYF. CDR3 sequence (DNA): TGTGCCAGCACCCTACCCACTGGAGCCTACGAGCAGTACTTC.

This clonotype was counted at least ten times. The rearrangement links TRBV7-2 to TRBJ1-1; D gene ambiguous. The CDR3 runs 15 residues. V lost 4 bases and J lost 5, with 17 bases in between. CDR1 is SGHTA and CDR2 is FQGNSA in the germline V gene. The CDR3 DNA sequence: TGTGCCAGCAGCTCCCTGGATGGATACTGGACTGAAGCTTTCTTT. This translates into CASSSLDGYWTEAFF.

This clonotype was counted at least ten times. The V call is TRBV7-8, the J call TRBJ1-6; 9 nucleotides align to TRBD1. CDR1 SGHVS and CDR2 FQNEAQ come from the germline V gene. CDR3 length: 17 residues. V was pared by 4 bases and J by 8 bases, with 12 bases of the junction left unmatched. Here the CDR3 DNA reads TGTGCCAGCAGCTCGATGGAAAGGGACAGGGTGGATTCACCCCTCCACTTT. This sequence encodes CASSSMERDRVDSPLHF.

This clonotype has a count of ten or more. The V call is TRBV7-8, the J call TRBJ2-2; 8 positions match TRBD2. Per the germline V gene, CDR1 is SGHVS and CDR2 is FQNEAQ. The CDR3 runs 18 residues. V lost 5 bases, J lost 2 bases, and 13 bases stayed unmatched. Here the CDR3 reads CASSPQAGVWRNTGELFF. As DNA, the CDR3 is TGTGCCAGCAGCCCCCAAGCGGGAGTTTGGAGAAACACCGGGGAGCTGTTTTTT.

This clonotype was counted at least ten times. The chain recombines TRBV28 with TRBJ1-5; D is unresolved. In germline, CDR1 is MDHEN, CDR2 SYDVKM. This CDR3 has 13 residues. The V end lost 3 bases, the J end lost 4 bases, and 7 bases lay between the germline ends. The DNA of the CDR3 is TGTGCCAGCAGTTTTGGCAGTAATCAGCCCCAGCATTTT. It codes for CASSFGSNQPQHF.

The chain is built from TRBV15 and TRBJ2-7, with a possible D match to TRBD2 (5 bases). There are 17 residues in the CDR3. Germline V gives CDR1 LNHNV, CDR2 YYDKDF (reference sequence). V was shortened by 1 base and J by 3 bases, with 19 bases between the two germline ends. The CDR3 loop is CATSRVGLGRFDYEQYF. CDR3 DNA: TGTGCCACCAGCAGAGTTGGACTTGGCAGGTTCGACTACGAGCAGTACTTC.